These 8 T cell receptor beta chains share one sample of origin, sequenced in a study of technical replicates of blood from a handful of donors. The repertoire was sequenced with immunoSEQ multiplex PCR; TCRdb's copy has only in-frame clones and lacks some. The sample lists about 49,000 clones, about 93% seen once, with 3% to 5% in the top ten. Sequences were obtained from PBMCs. The receptors here all came from a human donor in good health. Some clones in this sample may be carry-over from other donors' samples.

Written as DNA, the CDR3 is TGTGCCAGCAGCTCCTACCAGGGGGCCGGCTATGGCTACACCTTC. Protein sequence: CASSSYQGAGYGYTF. This chain uses TRBV7-2 with TRBJ1-2; TRBD1 agrees at 8 bases. With V trimmed by 4 bases and J by 4 bases, 8 bases remained unmatched. Per the germline V gene, CDR1 is SGHTA and CDR2 is FQGNSA. The CDR3 runs 15 residues.

The rearrangement joins TRBV9 to TRBJ2-1, with 10 bases aligning to TRBD2. The CDR3 length is 16 residues. Germline loops: CDR1 SGDLS, CDR2 YYNGEE. Trimming at V came to 0 bases and at J to 4 bases, leaving 4 bases not matched to a gene. CDR3 nucleotides: TGTGCCAGCAGCGTAGACACTAGCGGGACTTACAATGAGCAGTTCTTC. Its protein is CASSVDTSGTYNEQFF.

This clone occurred a few times. V usage is TRBV7-9 and J usage is TRBJ1-5, with D possibly TRBD1 on 6 matching bases. This CDR3 region has 15 residues. CDR1 SEHNR and CDR2 FQNEAQ come from the germline V gene (reference sequence). With 1 base removed from V and 4 bases from J, the gap between germline ends came to 11 bases. The CDR3 nucleotides read TGTGCCAGCAGCTTAGGCGACAGGAGTAATCAGCCCCAGCATTTT. Its translation is CASSLGDRSNQPQHF.

The rearrangement links TRBV7-9 to TRBJ2-7; D not resolved. V lost 1 base to trimming and J lost 3 bases, with 10 bases between them. Germline V CDR1 and CDR2: SEHNR, FQNEAQ (reference sequence). CDR3 size: 14 residues. The CDR3, as DNA: TGTGCCAGCAGCTTAGGCCAGGCTTACTACGAGCAGTACTTC. Translated: CASSLGQAYYEQYF.

V usage is TRBV7-9 and J usage is TRBJ1-1; D perhaps matches TRBD1 (5 bases). The CDR3 sequence is 14 residues long. Trimming left V 3 bases short and J 2 bases short, with 10 bases between. Germline CDR1 and CDR2: SEHNR and FQNEAQ (reference sequence). CDR3 bases: TGTGCCAGCAGCTTCGGGGGGATTAACACTGAAGCTTTCTTT. This gives the protein CASSFGGINTEAFF.

The V gene is TRBV9, the J gene TRBJ2-7; 9 bases match TRBD2. This CDR3 spans 15 amino acids. After removal of 3 bases from V and 6 bases from J, the junction contained 10 bases not matched to a gene. CDR1 and CDR2 (germline): SGDLS, YYNGEE. CDR3 region: CASSGYSGRNGEQYF. CDR3 in DNA: TGTGCCAGCAGCGGGTATAGCGGGAGAAACGGCGAGCAGTACTTC.

The rearrangement links TRBV18 to TRBJ1-1; TRBD1 matches at 12 bases. Germline CDR1 KGHSH, CDR2 LQKENI. V lost 3 bases and J lost 6; bases outside the gene matches: 2. This CDR3 comprises 14 residues. The CDR3 DNA reads TGTGCCAGCTCACCGGGACAGGGGGCAGCTGAAGCTTTCTTT. Its translation is CASSPGQGAAEAFF.

The rearrangement links TRBV6-1 to TRBJ2-1; D might be TRBD1 (5 bases). CDR1 and CDR2 from the germline V gene are MNHNS and SASEGT. This CDR3 region has 13 residues. Trimming stripped 10 bases from V and 8 bases from J, with 18 bases between. Written as DNA, the CDR3 is TGTGCCATCCGATCGGAAGGGGTCGATGAGCAGTTCTTC. Protein: CAIRSEGVDEQFF.